This T cell receptor (beta chain) was captured in a study of post-analysis software for immune sequencing data. Study-level points and caveats: Roughly 5 TRBV segments, TRBV5-6, TRBV5-1 and TRBV20-1 among them, were found more frequent in patients than controls. Normalized Chao1 diversity in multiple sclerosis patients fell significantly below that of controls. Under F measure analysis, samples from one preparation batch co-clustered strongly.

Looked up from germline, CDR1 is SGHNT and CDR2 is YYREEE (reference sequence). This CDR3 comprises 15 residues. Concerning this clonotype itself: Antigen specificity is unknown. Its ends do not fully match the called genes, so a read error is possible.

The TCR beta cDNA libraries carried unique molecular identifiers. With about 0.95 to 10 million T cells as the source, a few hundred thousand cDNA molecules resulted. MiXCR was run by TCRdb on the PCR reads, yielding one entry per CDR3 protein. The sample consists of about 260,000 distinct CDR3 sequences, roughly a third of them appearing once. Sequenced input: blood. The sequence came from a girl between 5 and 17 years old with multiple sclerosis. The chain uses TRBV5-4 and TRBJ2-2, with D possibly TRBD2 on 6 matching bases. This CDR3 is CAGSDRDFNTGELFF. The CDR3 DNA reads TGTGCCGGCAGCGACCGGGACTTTAACACCGGGGAGCTGTTTTTT.